Reported below is one TCR beta chain. V gave up 1 base and J gave up 4 bases; unmatched junction bases: 2. From germline, CDR1 is MNHNS and CDR2 SASEGT. The CDR3 is 15 amino acids. Under the authors' procedure: Amplification from reference gene primers served as the basis for estimated nucleated cell counts. The repertoire was sequenced with immunoSEQ multiplex PCR; TCRdb's copy has only in-frame clones and lacks some. V and J calls and clone size follow that table, whereas D and trimming were derived from the DNA. The sample lists fewer than 350,000 clones, 85% occurring once. This specimen belongs to a study of blood T cell repertoires in COVID-19. Across the whole study: Sites across the United States, Italy and Spain contributed samples from acute and convalescent COVID-19. In each case, the material was cDNA or gDNA derived from T cells, B-cell-depleted T cells, or PBMCs.

Grouping used clinical history reported by participants in a survey and questionnaire. The clonotype originates from a woman in her fifties or sixties who had recovered from COVID-19. The specimen was PBMCs or T cells enriched from blood (not recorded which). The chain employs TRBV6-1 and TRBJ2-7; TRBD2 agrees at 12 bases. The DNA of the CDR3 is TGTGCCAGCAGTGAAGTTGGGACTAGCGGGTACGAGCAGTACTTC. Encoded protein: CASSEVGTSGYEQYF.